These 27 T cell receptor beta chains originate from one sample sequenced in a study of identical twins. TCRdb reprocessed the 5' RACE reads via MiXCR and lists one record per CDR3 protein. The sample lists a few hundred thousand distinct CDR3 sequences, 8.5% to 9.5% occurring once. These data also formed part of another study, on yellow fever vaccine responses in identical twins.

Sample: CD8+ T cells sorted from blood. These receptors were taken from a woman aged 18-29 years in good health.

The genes are TRBV7-3 and TRBJ2-1; 10 nucleotides agree with TRBD2. V gave up 5 bases and J gave up 0 bases; unmatched junction bases: 4. Germline V gene lookup returns CDR1 SGHTA and CDR2 FQGTGA. This CDR3 comprises 16 residues. Here the CDR3 DNA reads TGTGCCAGCAGCAAGCGGGGGGGCTCCTCCTACAATGAGCAGTTCTTC. Its protein product is CASSKRGGSSYNEQFF.

This chain connects TRBV28 to TRBJ1-1; D not resolved. The V gene lost 7 bases and the J gene lost 1 base, with 13 bases spanning the gap. CDR3 length: 14 residues. Germline loops: CDR1 MDHEN, CDR2 SYDVKM. This chain's CDR3 is CASTPRRGNTEAFF. The DNA for the CDR3 is TGTGCCAGCACCCCCAGGCGCGGGAACACTGAAGCTTTCTTT.

This clonotype was seen ten or more times. V and J are TRBV28 and TRBJ2-3; TRBD2 aligns across 10 bases. Germline loops: CDR1 MDHEN, CDR2 SYDVKM. This CDR3 region has 18 residues. The junction had 13 bases not matched to a gene; V was cut back by 5 bases and J by 2 bases. CDR3 sequence (DNA): TGTGCCAGCAGTCCAGAAGCGGGGGGGCCGCGGAACACAGATACGCAGTATTTT. Translating gives CASSPEAGGPRNTDTQYF.

This rearrangement joins TRBV13 to TRBJ2-3; weak D call: TRBD2 (6 bases). Between the trimmed V and J ends, which lost 3 bases and 6 bases, there was a span of 13 bases. This CDR3 is 14 amino acids long. Germline-derived CDR1 and CDR2 are PRHDT and FYEKMQ (reference sequence). For the CDR3, the DNA is TGTGCCAGCAGCTTTCAACTAGCAGCCGATACGCAGTATTTT. Its translation: CASSFQLAADTQYF. The whole variable domain, filled in from reference TRBV13 and TRBJ2-3, reads AAGVIQSPRHLIKEKRETATLKCYPIPRHDTVYWYQQGPGQDPQFLISFYEKMQSDKGSIPDRFSAQQFSDYHSELNMSSLELGDSALYFCASSFQLAADTQYFGPGTRLTVL.

V gene TRBV6-2 or TRBV6-3 combines with J gene TRBJ1-1, with unresolved D. V lost 5 bases and J 6 bases, leaving 7 bases between the germline ends. CDR3 length: 11 amino acids. Germline CDR1 MNHEY, CDR2 SVGEGT. The CDR3 spells CASSQGPEAFF. The CDR3 DNA follows: TGTGCCAGCAGTCAAGGCCCTGAAGCTTTCTTT.

This clonotype occurred many times. The chain employs TRBV9 and TRBJ1-5, with a tentative D call TRBD1 (6 bases). Deletions cut 0 bases from V and 6 bases from J, with 10 bases between. The CDR3 loop spans 14 amino acids. The germline V gene encodes CDR1 SGDLS and CDR2 YYNGEE. In DNA form, the CDR3 reads TGTGCCAGCAGCGTAGAGGGCAGGGGTCAGCCCCAGCATTTT. Residues: CASSVEGRGQPQHF.

This chain connects TRBV5-1 to TRBJ2-7; D gene ambiguous. CDR1 is SGHRS and CDR2 is YFSETQ in the germline V gene. The CDR3 runs to 14 residues. The germline V and J ends were trimmed by 0 bases and 3 bases, with 10 bases remaining between them. CDR3 nucleotide sequence: TGCGCCAGCAGCTTGGGGCAGGTTAGCTACGAGCAGTACTTC. This gives the protein CASSLGQVSYEQYF.

This chain joins TRBV11-2 and TRBJ2-7; possibly TRBD2 for D (6 bases). The germline gives CDR1 SGHAT, CDR2 FQNNGV. Trimming shortened V by 1 base and J by 0 bases, and 13 bases separated the two germline ends. CDR3 length: 16 amino acids. CDR3 nucleotide sequence: TGTGCCAGCAGCTTAGCTCCGGGACTCTTCTCCTACGAGCAGTACTTC. Its protein product is CASSLAPGLFSYEQYF. The full variable domain, rest sourced from reference TRBV11-2 and TRBJ2-7, is EAGVAQSPRYKIIEKRQSVAFWCNPISGHATLYWYQQILGQGPKLLIQFQNNGVVDDSQLPKDRFSAERLKGVDSTLKIQPAKLEDSAVYLCASSLAPGLFSYEQYFGPGTRLTVT.

This clonotype was seen a few times. The chain has TRBV7-3 and TRBJ2-1, with a tentative D call TRBD1 (5 bases). V lost 3 bases and J lost 8, with 14 bases in between. Germline V CDR1 and CDR2: SGHTA, FQGTGA. The CDR3 is 14 amino acids. The CDR3 is CASSFLQGGDEQFF. For the CDR3, the DNA is TGTGCCAGCAGCTTTTTGCAGGGCGGCGATGAGCAGTTCTTC.

This clonotype has only a few counts. CDR3 sequence: CASSQFGGHEYNEQFF. In nucleotides, the CDR3 is TGTGCCAGCAGCCAGTTCGGAGGGCACGAGTACAATGAGCAGTTCTTC. This sequence joins TRBV14 and TRBJ2-1; weak D call: TRBD2 (6 bases). The CDR3 covers 16 residues. Per germline, CDR1 SGHDN and CDR2 FVKESK. V lost 3 bases and J lost 4, with 16 bases in between.

This clonotype has more than one count but fewer than ten. The rearrangement uses TRBV7-2 and TRBJ2-1; D remains ambiguous. With 5 bases removed from V and 0 bases from J, the gap between germline ends came to 11 bases. The CDR3 runs 15 residues. Per the germline V gene, CDR1 is SGHTA and CDR2 is FQGNSA. CDR3 sequence: CASSPSHSSYNEQFF. CDR3 bases: TGTGCCAGCAGCCCAAGTCATAGCTCCTACAATGAGCAGTTCTTC.

The J gene is TRBJ2-7, the V gene TRBV2; 7 nucleotides line up with TRBD1. From germline, CDR1 is SNHLY and CDR2 FYNNEI. V shed 5 bases, J shed 3 bases, and the junction held 13 bases outside the gene matches. The CDR3 sequence is 16 residues long. The chain's CDR3 is CASSPPRQGRNYEQYF. Here the CDR3 DNA reads TGTGCCAGCAGTCCACCGAGACAGGGCCGTAACTACGAGCAGTACTTC. Filled out from reference TRBV2 and TRBJ2-7, the complete variable domain reads EPEVTQTPSHQVTQMGQEVILRCVPISNHLYFYWYRQILGQKVEFLVSFYNNEISEKSEIFDDQFSVERPDGSNFTLKIRSTKLEDSAMYFCASSPPRQGRNYEQYFGPGTRLTVT.

The table lists this clonotype with a few counts. The chain employs TRBV4-2 and TRBJ2-4, with D possibly being TRBD2 (7 bases). V dropped 0 bases and J dropped 8 bases, with 14 bases sitting between them. Germline V gene sequence: CDR1 LGHNA, CDR2 YNFKEQ. The CDR3 is 15 residues long. The CDR3 region is CASSQEGRAGDIQYF. DNA of the CDR3: TGTGCCAGCAGCCAAGAGGGGAGGGCAGGGGACATTCAGTACTTC.

This clonotype was detected many times. The DNA of the CDR3 is TGCGCCAGCAGCTTACCAGCTAGCGACGAGCAGTACTTC. It yields the protein CASSLPASDEQYF. The rearrangement links TRBV5-1 to TRBJ2-7; D is perhaps TRBD2 (6 bases). Trimming left V 2 bases short and J 5 bases short, with 11 bases between. The CDR3 length is 13 residues. Germline V lookup: CDR1 SGHRS, CDR2 YFSETQ.

This clonotype appeared a few times. The chain links TRBV10-3 to TRBJ2-7; no definite D call. Per the germline V gene, CDR1 is ENHRY and CDR2 is SYGVKD. CDR3 length: 13 amino acids. Trimming took 0 bases from V and 3 from J, leaving 6 bases between them. The CDR3 nucleotides read TGTGCCATCAGTGAGTCGGATGGCTACGAGCAGTACTTC. Translated, it gives CAISESDGYEQYF.

This clonotype showed up many times. V gene TRBV12-3 or TRBV12-4 combines with J gene TRBJ2-1; TRBD1 is a possible D gene (6 bases). This CDR3 is built from 12 residues. V lost 5 bases to trimming and J lost 8 bases, with 10 bases between them. This CDR3 is CASSSRQDEQFF. The CDR3, as DNA: TGTGCCAGCAGTAGCAGACAGGATGAGCAGTTCTTC.

This clonotype was observed many times. The gene calls are TRBV6-4 and TRBJ2-2; TRBD1 aligns across 7 bases. Germline-derived CDR1 and CDR2 are MRHNA and SNTAGT. The CDR3 is 14 residues long. Losses at the gene ends were 4 bases for V and 3 bases for J; bases not matched to a gene: 2. CDR3 nucleotides: TGTGCCAGCAGTGCCGGGACAGACACCGGGGAGCTGTTTTTT. Residues: CASSAGTDTGELFF.

The chain links TRBV21-1 to TRBJ2-7; the table's TRBD2 call for D was not verified on the DNA. TRBV21-1 has pseudogene status. The CDR3 is 17 residues long. CDR3 bases: TGTGCCAGCGCCGGTCGGGGAGCGGGAGGCCCCTCCTACGAGCAGTACTTC. Protein product: CASAGRGAGGPSYEQYF.

This clonotype has ten or more counts. This rearrangement joins TRBV7-8 to TRBJ2-2; the match to TRBD1 covers 7 bases. CDR1 and CDR2 from the germline V gene are SGHVS and FQNEAQ. V shed 5 bases and J 8 bases; nucleotides not matched to a gene: 8. The CDR3 is made up of 14 amino acids. As DNA, the CDR3 is TGTGCCAGCAGCCCGACAGGGTTTGGAGGGGAGCTGTTTTTT. It codes for CASSPTGFGGELFF.

This clonotype was seen only a few times. This chain joins TRBV5-1 and TRBJ2-5, with D uncertain. The length of the CDR3 is 13 residues. Germline V CDR1 and CDR2: SGHRS, YFSETQ. V was cut by 0 bases and J by 5 bases, with 8 bases left in between. CDR3 protein: CASSLGRVETQYF. The DNA of the CDR3 is TGCGCCAGCAGCTTGGGCCGGGTGGAGACCCAGTACTTC.

This clonotype turned up a few times. Since a much larger clone is just one base distant, this may be a read error. This chain connects TRBV12-3 or TRBV12-4 to TRBJ1-1; no definite D call. V was cut by 6 bases and J by 0 bases, with 5 bases left in between. This CDR3 has 12 amino acids. The CDR3 here is CASSPVNTEAFF. The DNA of the CDR3 is TGTGCCAGCAGCCCAGTGAACACTGAAGCTTTCTTT.

The chain links TRBV7-8 to TRBJ2-2, with D perhaps TRBD1 (5 bases). The ends were cut back, 5 bases at V and 4 bases at J, with 14 bases in the middle. This CDR3 contains 15 residues. Germline-derived CDR1 and CDR2 are SGHVS and FQNEAQ. CDR3 residues: CASSPEDTATGELFF. DNA of the CDR3: TGTGCCAGCAGCCCTGAGGACACAGCCACCGGGGAGCTGTTTTTT.

At least ten counts were recorded for this clonotype. This sequence joins TRBV5-6 and TRBJ1-1; no firm D call. This CDR3 region has 16 residues. V lost 1 base and J 4 bases, leaving 17 bases between the germline ends. Germline CDR1 is SGHDT and CDR2 is YYEEEE. This CDR3 reads CASSLILVAAGTEAFF. The CDR3 region has the DNA TGTGCCAGCAGCTTGATACTTGTAGCTGCGGGCACTGAAGCTTTCTTT.

This clonotype came up many times. This sequence joins TRBV5-1 and TRBJ2-2; D unclear. V lost 0 bases to trimming and J lost 5 bases, with 11 bases between them. This CDR3 is built from 15 residues. Germline V gene lookup returns CDR1 SGHRS and CDR2 YFSETQ. The CDR3 region is CASSLAVGYTGELFF. Here the CDR3 DNA reads TGCGCCAGCAGCTTGGCCGTGGGGTATACCGGGGAGCTGTTTTTT.

Only a few counts were recorded for this clonotype. The V and J genes are TRBV5-1 and TRBJ2-3; D remains unclear. The CDR3 extends over 14 amino acids. CDR1 and CDR2 (germline): SGHRS, YFSETQ. V lost 1 base and J 2 bases, leaving 8 bases between the germline ends. CDR3 amino acids: CASSLSVDTDTQYF. CDR3 bases: TGCGCCAGCAGCTTGTCAGTTGACACAGATACGCAGTATTTT.

This chain links TRBV7-2 with TRBJ2-2; D is undetermined. Germline V gives CDR1 SGHTA, CDR2 FQGNSA. Deletions cut 4 bases from V and 7 bases from J, with 7 bases between. This CDR3 comprises 12 residues. The CDR3: CASSSLGGELFF. The CDR3 region has the DNA TGTGCCAGCAGCTCCCTTGGCGGGGAGCTGTTTTTT. The full variable domain, its missing parts supplied by reference TRBV7-2 and TRBJ2-2, is GAGVSQSPSNKVTEKGKDVELRCDPISGHTALYWYRQSLGQGLEFLIYFQGNSAPDKSGLPSDRFSAERTGGSVSTLTIQRTQQEDSAVYLCASSSLGGELFFGEGSRLTVL.

This clonotype was seen a handful of times. J is TRBJ2-5 and V is TRBV27; 7 bases agree with TRBD1. The CDR3 sequence is 13 residues long. Trimming at V came to 4 bases and at J to 5 bases, leaving 4 bases not matched to a gene. Germline V lookup: CDR1 MNHEY, CDR2 SMNVEV (reference sequence). CDR3 nucleotide sequence: TGTGCCAGCAGTTACAGGGGCTGGGAGACCCAGTACTTC. It is translated as CASSYRGWETQYF.